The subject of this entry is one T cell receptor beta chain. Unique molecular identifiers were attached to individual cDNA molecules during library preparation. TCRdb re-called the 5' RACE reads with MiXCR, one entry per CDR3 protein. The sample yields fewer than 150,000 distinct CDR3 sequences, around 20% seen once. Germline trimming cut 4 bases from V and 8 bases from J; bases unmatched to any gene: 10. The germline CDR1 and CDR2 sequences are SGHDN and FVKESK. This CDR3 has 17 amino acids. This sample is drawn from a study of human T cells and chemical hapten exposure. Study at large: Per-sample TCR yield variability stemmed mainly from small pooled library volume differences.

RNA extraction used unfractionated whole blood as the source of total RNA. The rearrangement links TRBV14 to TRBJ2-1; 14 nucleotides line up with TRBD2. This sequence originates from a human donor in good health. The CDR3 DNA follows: TGTGCCAGCAGCCCTTCTCCGGGACTAGCGGGAGTGTATGAGCAGTTCTTC. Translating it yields CASSPSPGLAGVYEQFF.